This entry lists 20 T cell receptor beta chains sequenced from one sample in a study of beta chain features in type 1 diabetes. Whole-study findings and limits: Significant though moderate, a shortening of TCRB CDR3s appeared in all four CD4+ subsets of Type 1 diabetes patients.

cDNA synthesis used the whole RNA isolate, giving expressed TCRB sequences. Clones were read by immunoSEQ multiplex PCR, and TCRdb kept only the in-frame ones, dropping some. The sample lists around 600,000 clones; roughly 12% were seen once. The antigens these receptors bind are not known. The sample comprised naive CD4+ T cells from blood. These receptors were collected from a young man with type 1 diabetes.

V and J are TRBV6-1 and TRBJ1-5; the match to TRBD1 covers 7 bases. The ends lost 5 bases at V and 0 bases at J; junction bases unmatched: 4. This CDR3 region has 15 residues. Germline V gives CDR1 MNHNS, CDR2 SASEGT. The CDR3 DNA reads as TGTGCCAGCAGTCAGACAGGGAATAGCAATCAGCCCCAGCATTTT. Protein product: CASSQTGNSNQPQHF.

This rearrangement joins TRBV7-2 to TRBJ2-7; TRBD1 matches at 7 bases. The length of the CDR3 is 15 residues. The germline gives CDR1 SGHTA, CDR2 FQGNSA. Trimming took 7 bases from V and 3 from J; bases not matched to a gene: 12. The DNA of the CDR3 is TGTGCCAGCAACCCTAGCTGGGACAGATTCTACGAGCAGTACTTC. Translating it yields CASNPSWDRFYEQYF.

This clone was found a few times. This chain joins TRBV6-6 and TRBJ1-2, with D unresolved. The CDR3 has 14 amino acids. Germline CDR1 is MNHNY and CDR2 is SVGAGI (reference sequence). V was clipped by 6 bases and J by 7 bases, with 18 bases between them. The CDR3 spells CASRAGSASAGYTF. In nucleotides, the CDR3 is TGTGCCAGCAGGGCTGGGTCCGCTAGTGCTGGCTACACCTTC.

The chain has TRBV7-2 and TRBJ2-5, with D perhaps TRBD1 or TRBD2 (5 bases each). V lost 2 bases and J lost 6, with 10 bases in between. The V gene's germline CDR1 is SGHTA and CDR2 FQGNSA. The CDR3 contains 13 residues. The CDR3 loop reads CASSLYGDQTQYF. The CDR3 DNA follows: TGTGCCAGCAGCTTATACGGGGACCAGACCCAGTACTTC.

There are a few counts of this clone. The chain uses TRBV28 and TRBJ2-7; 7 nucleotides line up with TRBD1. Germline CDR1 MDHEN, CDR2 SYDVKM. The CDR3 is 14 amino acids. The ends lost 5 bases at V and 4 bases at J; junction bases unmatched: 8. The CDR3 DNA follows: TGTGCCAGCAGTCCCTCAGACAGGGTGTACGAGCAGTACTTC. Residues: CASSPSDRVYEQYF.

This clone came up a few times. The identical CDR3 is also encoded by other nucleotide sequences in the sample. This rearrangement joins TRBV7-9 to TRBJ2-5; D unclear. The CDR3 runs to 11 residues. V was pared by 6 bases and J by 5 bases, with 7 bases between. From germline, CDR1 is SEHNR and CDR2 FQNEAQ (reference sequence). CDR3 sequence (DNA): TGTGCCAGCAGTTATCAGGAGACCCAGTACTTC. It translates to CASSYQETQYF. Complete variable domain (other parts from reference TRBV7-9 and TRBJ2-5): DTGVSQNPRHKITKRGQNVTFRCDPISEHNRLYWYRQTLGQGPEFLTYFQNEAQLEKSRLLSDRFSAERPKGSFSTLEIQRTEQGDSAMYLCASSYQETQYFGPGTRLLVL.

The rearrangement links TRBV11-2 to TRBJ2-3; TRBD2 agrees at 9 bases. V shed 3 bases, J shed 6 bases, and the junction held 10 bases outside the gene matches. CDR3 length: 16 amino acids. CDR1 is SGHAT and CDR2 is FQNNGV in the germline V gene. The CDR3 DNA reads TGTGCCAGCAGCTTCTCTGCGGGGGGGCCCGTCGATACGCAGTATTTT. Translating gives CASSFSAGGPVDTQYF. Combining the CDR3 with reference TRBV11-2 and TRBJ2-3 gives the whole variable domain EAGVAQSPRYKIIEKRQSVAFWCNPISGHATLYWYQQILGQGPKLLIQFQNNGVVDDSQLPKDRFSAERLKGVDSTLKIQPAKLEDSAVYLCASSFSAGGPVDTQYFGPGTRLTVL.

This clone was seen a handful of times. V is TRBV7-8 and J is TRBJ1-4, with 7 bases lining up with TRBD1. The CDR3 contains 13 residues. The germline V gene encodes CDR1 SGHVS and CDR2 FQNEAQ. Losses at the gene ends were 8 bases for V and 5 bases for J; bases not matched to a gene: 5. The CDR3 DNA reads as TGTGCCAGCTCGGGACAGCAAAATGAAAAACTGTTTTTT. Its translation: CASSGQQNEKLFF. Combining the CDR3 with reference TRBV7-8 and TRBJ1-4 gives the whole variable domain GAGVSQSPRYKVAKRGQDVALRCDPISGHVSLFWYQQALGQGPEFLTYFQNEAQLDKSGLPSDRFFAERPEGSVSTLKIQRTQQEDSAVYLCASSGQQNEKLFFGSGTQLSVL.

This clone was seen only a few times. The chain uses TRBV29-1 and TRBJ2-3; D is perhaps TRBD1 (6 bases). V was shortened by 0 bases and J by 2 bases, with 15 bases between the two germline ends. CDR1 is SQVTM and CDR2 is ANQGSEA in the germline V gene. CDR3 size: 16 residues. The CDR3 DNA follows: TGCAGCGTTGAAGATCACCGGGACATTTACACAGATACGCAGTATTTT. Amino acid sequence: CSVEDHRDIYTDTQYF.

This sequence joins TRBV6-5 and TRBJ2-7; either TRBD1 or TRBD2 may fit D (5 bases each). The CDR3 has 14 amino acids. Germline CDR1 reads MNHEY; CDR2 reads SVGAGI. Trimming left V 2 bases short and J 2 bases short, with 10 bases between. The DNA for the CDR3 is TGTGCCAGCAGTTACGGTCAGGGAGCCTACGAGCAGTACTTC. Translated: CASSYGQGAYEQYF.

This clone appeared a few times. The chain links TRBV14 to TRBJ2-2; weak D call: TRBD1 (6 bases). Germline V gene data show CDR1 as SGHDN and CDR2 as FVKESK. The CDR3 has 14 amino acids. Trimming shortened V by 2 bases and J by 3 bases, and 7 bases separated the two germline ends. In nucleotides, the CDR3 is TGTGCCAGCAGCCAACAGGGGTACACCGGGGAGCTGTTTTTT. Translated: CASSQQGYTGELFF.

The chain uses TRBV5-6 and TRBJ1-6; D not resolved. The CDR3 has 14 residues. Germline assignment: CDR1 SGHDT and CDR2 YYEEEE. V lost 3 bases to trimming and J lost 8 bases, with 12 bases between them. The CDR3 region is CASSSLSNYSPLHF. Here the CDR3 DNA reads TGTGCCAGCAGCTCGCTTTCGAATTATTCACCCCTCCACTTT.

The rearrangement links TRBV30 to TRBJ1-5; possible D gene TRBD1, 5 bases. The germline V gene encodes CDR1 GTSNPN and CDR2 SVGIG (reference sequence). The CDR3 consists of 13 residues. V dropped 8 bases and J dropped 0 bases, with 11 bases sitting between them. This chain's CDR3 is CAGGVNSNQPQHF. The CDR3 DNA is TGTGCCGGGGGAGTAAATAGCAATCAGCCCCAGCATTTT.

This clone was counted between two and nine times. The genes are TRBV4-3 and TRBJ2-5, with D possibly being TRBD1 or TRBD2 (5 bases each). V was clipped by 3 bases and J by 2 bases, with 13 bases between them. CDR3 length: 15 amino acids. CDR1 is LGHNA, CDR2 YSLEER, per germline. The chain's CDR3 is CASSQQGTEQETQYF. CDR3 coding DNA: TGCGCCAGCAGCCAGCAAGGGACGGAACAAGAGACCCAGTACTTC.

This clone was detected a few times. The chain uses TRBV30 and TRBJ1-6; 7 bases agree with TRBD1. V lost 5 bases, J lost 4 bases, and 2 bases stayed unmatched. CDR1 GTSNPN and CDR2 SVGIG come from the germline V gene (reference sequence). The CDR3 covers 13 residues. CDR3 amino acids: CAWGTDYNSPLHF. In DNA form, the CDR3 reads TGTGCCTGGGGGACAGATTATAATTCACCCCTCCACTTT.

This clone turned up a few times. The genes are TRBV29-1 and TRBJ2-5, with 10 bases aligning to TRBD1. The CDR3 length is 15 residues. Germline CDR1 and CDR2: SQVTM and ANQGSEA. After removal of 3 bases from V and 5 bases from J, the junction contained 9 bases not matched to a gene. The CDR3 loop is CSVDPGQGVEETQYF. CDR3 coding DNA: TGCAGCGTTGATCCCGGACAGGGGGTGGAGGAGACCCAGTACTTC.

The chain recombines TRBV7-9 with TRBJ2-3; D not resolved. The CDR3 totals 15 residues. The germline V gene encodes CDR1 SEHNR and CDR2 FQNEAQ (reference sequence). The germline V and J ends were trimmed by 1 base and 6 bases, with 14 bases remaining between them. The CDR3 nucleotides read TGTGCCAGCAGCTTAGTAGTTTTCTTGGGCGATACGCAGTATTTT. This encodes CASSLVVFLGDTQYF. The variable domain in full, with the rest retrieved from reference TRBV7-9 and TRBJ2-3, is DTGVSQNPRHKITKRGQNVTFRCDPISEHNRLYWYRQTLGQGPEFLTYFQNEAQLEKSRLLSDRFSAERPKGSFSTLEIQRTEQGDSAMYLCASSLVVFLGDTQYFGPGTRLTVL.

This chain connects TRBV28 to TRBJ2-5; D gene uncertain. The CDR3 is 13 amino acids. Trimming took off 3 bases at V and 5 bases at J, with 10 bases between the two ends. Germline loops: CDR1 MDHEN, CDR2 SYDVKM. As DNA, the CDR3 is TGTGCCAGCAGTTTTGGGCAAGGGGAGACCCAGTACTTC. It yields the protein CASSFGQGETQYF.

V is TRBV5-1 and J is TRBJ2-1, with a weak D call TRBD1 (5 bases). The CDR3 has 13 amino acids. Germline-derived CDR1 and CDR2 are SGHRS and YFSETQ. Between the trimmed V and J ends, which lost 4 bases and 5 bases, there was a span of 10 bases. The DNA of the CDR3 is TGCGCCAGCAGCCCCGACAGAGACAATGAGCAGTTCTTC. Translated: CASSPDRDNEQFF.

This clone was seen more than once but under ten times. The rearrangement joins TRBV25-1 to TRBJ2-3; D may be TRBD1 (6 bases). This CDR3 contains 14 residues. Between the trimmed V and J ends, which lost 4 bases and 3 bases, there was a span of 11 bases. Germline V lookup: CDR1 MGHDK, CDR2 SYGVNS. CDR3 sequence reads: CASSGLQGTDTQYF. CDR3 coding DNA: TGTGCCAGCAGTGGGTTACAGGGAACAGATACGCAGTATTTT.